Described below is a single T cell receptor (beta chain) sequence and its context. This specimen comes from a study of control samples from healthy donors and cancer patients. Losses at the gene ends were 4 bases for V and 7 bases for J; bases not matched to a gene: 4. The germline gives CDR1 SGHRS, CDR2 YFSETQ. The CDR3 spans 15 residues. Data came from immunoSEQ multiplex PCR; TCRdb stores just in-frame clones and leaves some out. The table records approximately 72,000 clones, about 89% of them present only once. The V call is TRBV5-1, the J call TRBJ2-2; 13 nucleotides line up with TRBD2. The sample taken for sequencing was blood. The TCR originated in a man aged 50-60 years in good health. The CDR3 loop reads CASSGLAGVDGELFF. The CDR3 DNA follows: TGCGCCAGCAGCGGACTAGCGGGGGTCGACGGGGAGCTGTTTTTT.